The sequence of this TCR beta chain was determined in a study of blood T cell repertoires in COVID-19. Study in general: Collection of acute and convalescent COVID-19 samples took place in the United States, Italy and Spain. Nucleic acid was either cDNA or gDNA, and it came from T cells, B-cell-depleted T cells, or PBMCs.

Trimming took off 0 bases at V and 6 bases at J, with 14 bases between the two ends. The germline CDR1 and CDR2 sequences are LNHDA and SQIVND (reference sequence). The CDR3 contains 15 residues. The protocol was immunoSEQ multiplex PCR, while the TCRdb copy is restricted to in-frame clones and leaves out a portion. The profile covers under 250,000 clones, with approximately 86% appearing a single time and under 1.5% taken by the ten largest. This chain uses TRBV19 with TRBJ1-2; the D gene is possibly TRBD1 (5 bases). Sequencing was done on a sample of peripheral blood. The TCR sequence derives from a man aged 80 or over with acute or convalescent COVID-19. The CDR3 bases are TGTGCCAGTAGTATAGATCTCGCAGGGTTAAATGGCTACACCTTC. Residues: CASSIDLAGLNGYTF.